This entry lists 27 T cell receptor beta chains sequenced from one sample in a study of liver allograft versus peripheral blood T cells (TCRdb year 2020). In terms of the full investigation: T cell receptor repertoires present within transplanted livers were compared with repertoires in the peripheral blood of liver transplant recipients.

Sequencing used an Illumina MiSeq. The public sequencing data were trimmed at Q25 with fastp and processed into clonotypes with MiXCR by TCRdb, which kept only in-frame beta chains. Identical CDR3 proteins give one entry, which carries the most common genes and DNA. In all, the sample holds 14,000 or so distinct CDR3 sequences, and 20% of those were seen once. Under 6.5% of the sample belongs to the ten largest clones. The receptors originated from a human patient who had a liver transplant. After a transplant, the donor of the graft may account for some T cells.

This chain uses TRBV6-5 with TRBJ1-5; D is uncertain. The CDR3 extends over 13 amino acids. The germline V gene has CDR1 MNHEY and CDR2 SVGAGI. V was cut by 2 bases and J by 3 bases, with 5 bases left in between. CDR3: CASSYTVNQPQHF. Here the CDR3 DNA reads TGTGCCAGCAGTTACACGGTCAATCAGCCCCAGCATTTT.

This clonotype was seen more than once but under ten times. Compared with germline, one end of the junction differs, possibly owing to a read error. The rearrangement links TRBV19 to TRBJ1-1; 7 bases align to TRBD1. This CDR3 has 14 residues. Germline V lookup: CDR1 LNHDA, CDR2 SQIVND (reference sequence). The CDR3 sequence is CASRIDRASTEAFF. CDR3 bases: TGTGCCAGTAGGATAGACAGGGCGTCCACTGAAGCTTTCTTT. Complete variable domain (other parts from reference TRBV19 and TRBJ1-1): DGGITQSPKYLFRKEGQNVTLSCEQNLNHDAMYWYRQDPGQGLRLIYYSQIVNDFQKGDIAEGYSVSREKKESFPLTVTSAQKNPTAFYLCASRIDRASTEAFFGQGTRLTVV.

This clonotype came up many times. The chain uses TRBV7-9 and TRBJ2-1, with D perhaps matching TRBD1 (6 bases). The ends were cut back, 2 bases at V and 5 bases at J, with 13 bases in the middle. The CDR3 sequence is 15 residues long. Germline values: CDR1 SEHNR, CDR2 FQNEAQ (reference sequence). CDR3: CASSLSRTENNEQFF. The CDR3 DNA sequence: TGTGCCAGCAGCTTAAGTCGGACAGAGAACAATGAGCAGTTCTTC.

The table lists this clonotype with a few counts. This chain connects TRBV10-3 to TRBJ2-2; D is possibly TRBD1 or TRBD2 (5 bases each). The ends were cut back, 10 bases at V and 7 bases at J, with 19 bases in the middle. Germline CDR1 reads ENHRY; CDR2 reads SYGVKD. The CDR3 loop spans 14 amino acids. CDR3 bases: TGTGCCACCTCCAGGGACCCCCAGGGCGGGGAGCTGTTTTTT. Residues: CATSRDPQGGELFF.

This clonotype came up a few times. V usage is TRBV19 and J usage is TRBJ2-7; 7 positions match TRBD1. This CDR3 region has 14 residues. After removal of 5 bases from V and 7 bases from J, the junction contained 11 bases not matched to a gene. CDR1 is LNHDA, CDR2 SQIVND, per germline (reference sequence). CDR3 loop: CASSGQGDLREQYF. Written as DNA, the CDR3 is TGTGCCAGTAGTGGGCAGGGGGATTTGAGAGAGCAGTACTTC.

This clonotype counts as medium-sized. The chain employs TRBV6-5 and TRBJ1-1; 8 positions agree with TRBD1. The CDR3 runs to 13 residues. With 4 bases clipped from V and 7 bases from J, the junction kept 5 bases outside the gene matches. Germline CDR1 is MNHEY and CDR2 is SVGAGI. CDR3 amino acids: CASSSPTGVEAFF. The DNA of the CDR3 is TGTGCCAGCAGTTCACCGACAGGGGTTGAAGCTTTCTTT.

This clonotype was detected only once. The chain uses TRBV20-1 and TRBJ2-1; 12 bases line up with TRBD2. V lost 7 bases to trimming and J lost 8 bases; unmatched junction nucleotides: 12. The CDR3 totals 15 residues. Per the germline V gene, CDR1 is DFQATT and CDR2 is SNEGSKA (reference sequence). In nucleotides, the CDR3 is TGCAGTGGCTCCCCACCTAGCGGGGGGGGGTATGAGCAGTTCTTC. It is translated as CSGSPPSGGGYEQFF.

By share, this clonotype ranks as medium-sized (0.01 to 0.1%). The rearrangement links TRBV15 to TRBJ1-1; possible D gene TRBD1, 6 bases. The CDR3 sequence is 13 residues long. The ends were cut back, 6 bases at V and 4 bases at J, with 12 bases in the middle. From germline, CDR1 is LNHNV and CDR2 YYDKDF (reference sequence). The CDR3 nucleotides are TGTGCCACCAGATTGACAGGCGGCACTGAAGCTTTCTTT. It yields the protein CATRLTGGTEAFF.

The rearrangement links TRBV12-3 or TRBV12-4 to TRBJ1-6; D may be TRBD1 (5 bases). The CDR3 extends over 14 amino acids. Trimming cost V 3 bases and J 7 bases, with 10 bases left between them. The CDR3 reads CASSFSRANSPLHF. CDR3 nucleotide sequence: TGTGCCAGCAGTTTCAGCAGGGCAAATTCACCCCTCCACTTT.

This clonotype has a handful of counts. The chain is built from TRBV27 and TRBJ1-2; D is uncertain. The V and J ends lost 3 bases and 2 bases respectively, with 7 bases between them. The CDR3 has 13 residues. Germline V gene data show CDR1 as MNHEY and CDR2 as SMNVEV (reference sequence). The CDR3 reads CASSFKQNYGYTF. The CDR3 DNA reads TGTGCCAGCAGTTTTAAACAGAACTATGGCTACACCTTC.

This clonotype qualifies as medium-sized. The chain employs TRBV6-5 and TRBJ1-3; D not certain. The CDR3 is 15 residues long. Germline V gives CDR1 MNHEY, CDR2 SVGAGI. V lost 7 bases to trimming and J lost 1 base, with 14 bases between them. The CDR3, as DNA: TGTGCCAGCAAGATGGTGGCGGCTTCTGGAAACACCATATATTTT. Translating gives CASKMVAASGNTIYF.

In the case of this clonotype: It is likely a read error, because the conserved phenylalanine at the end of the CDR3 is missing. The CDR3 DNA follows: TGTGCCAGCAGCTCCGTTGGGGCAGTCGCGCGGGGCACAGATACGCAGTATTTA. It is translated as CASSSVGAVARGTDTQYL. The chain is built from TRBV27 and TRBJ2-3; D is possibly TRBD1 or TRBD2 (5 bases each). The CDR3 is 18 amino acids. Germline V lookup: CDR1 MNHEY, CDR2 SMNVEV (reference sequence). Trimming removed 6 bases from V and 1 base from J, with 23 bases in between.

A note on this clonotype: A single base separates this from a much larger clone, so it may be a read error. The chain employs TRBV13 and TRBJ1-1, with D unclear. CDR3 length: 9 residues. Per the germline V gene, CDR1 is PRHDT and CDR2 is FYEKMQ (reference sequence). The CDR3 region is CVSTPEAFF. CDR3 DNA: TGTGTCAGCACCCCGGAAGCTTTCTTT.

This clonotype was seen a few times. The rearrangement joins TRBV6-5 to TRBJ2-2, with a possible D match to TRBD2 (5 bases). V dropped 0 bases and J dropped 5 bases, with 10 bases sitting between them. The CDR3 loop spans 15 amino acids. Germline CDR1 and CDR2: MNHEY and SVGAGI. CDR3 sequence: CASSYSGDTTGELFF. CDR3 nucleotides: TGTGCCAGCAGTTACTCGGGAGATACGACCGGGGAGCTGTTTTTT.

The chain joins TRBV7-9 to TRBJ2-3, with D uncertain. The CDR3 contains 13 residues. From germline, CDR1 is SEHNR and CDR2 FQNEAQ (reference sequence). Deletions cut 5 bases from V and 4 bases from J, with 10 bases between. CDR3 bases: TGTGCCAGCAGCGTTTATGGATCAGATACGCAGTATTTT. Its translation is CASSVYGSDTQYF.

The V gene is TRBV5-4, the J gene TRBJ1-4, with 11 bases identical to TRBD1. This CDR3 comprises 15 residues. Germline V gene sequence: CDR1 SGHNT, CDR2 YYREEE (reference sequence). After removal of 2 bases from V and 5 bases from J, the junction contained 2 bases not matched to a gene. The DNA of the CDR3 is TGTGCCAGCAGCTTCCGGACAGGGGGCAATGAAAAACTGTTTTTT. Translating gives CASSFRTGGNEKLFF.

This clonotype was counted many times. The chain carries TRBV30 and TRBJ1-6; no definite D call. CDR3 length: 13 residues. Germline CDR1 and CDR2: GTSNPN and SVGIG (reference sequence). The ends were cut back, 1 base at V and 9 bases at J, with 10 bases in the middle. CDR3 amino acids: CAWSGGIGSPLHF. CDR3 bases: TGTGCCTGGAGTGGAGGGATAGGTTCACCCCTCCACTTT.

This clonotype was observed a handful of times. The chain combines TRBV6-5 with TRBJ1-4, with a possible D match to TRBD1 (5 bases). The ends were cut back, 4 bases at V and 8 bases at J, with 11 bases in the middle. The CDR3 has 13 amino acids. Germline CDR1 is MNHEY and CDR2 is SVGAGI. CDR3 sequence: CASSSRDREKLFF. In DNA form, the CDR3 reads TGTGCCAGCAGTTCCCGGGACCGGGAAAAACTGTTTTTT.

The V call is TRBV19, the J call TRBJ2-7; 9 bases align to TRBD1. CDR1 and CDR2 (germline): LNHDA, SQIVND (reference sequence). V shed 2 bases and J 2 bases; nucleotides not matched to a gene: 1. This CDR3 is 14 amino acids long. DNA for the CDR3: TGTGCCAGTAGTATAAGGGACAGGGCCTACGAGCAGTACTTC. Its translation: CASSIRDRAYEQYF.

The J gene is TRBJ1-1, the V gene TRBV5-4; 8 nucleotides match TRBD1. The germline gives CDR1 SGHNT, CDR2 YYREEE (reference sequence). V was clipped by 1 base and J by 4 bases; unmatched bases: 6. This CDR3 comprises 15 residues. The DNA for the CDR3 is TGTGCCAGCAGCTTGTCTCACAGGGGGGTCACTGAAGCTTTCTTT. Its protein is CASSLSHRGVTEAFF.

This clonotype was counted between two and nine times. The V gene is TRBV14, the J gene TRBJ1-2; perhaps TRBD1 as D (5 bases). The germline CDR1 and CDR2 sequences are SGHDN and FVKESK. The CDR3 covers 15 residues. Deletions cut 1 base from V and 5 bases from J, with 14 bases between. The CDR3 sequence is CASSQVRTQGYGYTF. DNA for the CDR3: TGTGCCAGCAGCCAAGTACGAACGCAGGGATATGGCTACACCTTC.

This clonotype is deemed medium-sized. The chain carries TRBV6-2 or TRBV6-3 and TRBJ1-2; tentative D call: TRBD1 (5 bases). This CDR3 is built from 13 residues. Germline assignment: CDR1 MNHEY and CDR2 SVGEGT. Deletions cut 6 bases from V and 6 bases from J, with 14 bases between. CDR3 coding DNA: TGTGCCAGCAGGGATACAGGTTTAGATGGCTACACCTTC. Translation: CASRDTGLDGYTF.

To note about this clonotype: A much larger clone lies a single base off, so this may be a read error. The J gene is TRBJ2-7, the V gene TRBV29-1, with D possibly being TRBD1 (6 bases). The CDR3 contains 12 residues. In germline, CDR1 is SQVTM, CDR2 ANQGSEA. The CDR3 sequence: CSVGWGPNEHYF. CDR3 sequence (DNA): TGCAGCGTTGGATGGGGGCCTAACGAGCATTACTTC.

By its share, this clonotype is medium-sized. The V and J genes are TRBV6-5 and TRBJ2-7; 8 bases match TRBD2. This CDR3 comprises 17 residues. Germline V gives CDR1 MNHEY, CDR2 SVGAGI. V lost 2 bases to trimming and J lost 4 bases; unmatched junction nucleotides: 13. The CDR3, as DNA: TGTGCCAGCAGTTACGATGTCGGCGGCGGGGGGCCTTACGAGCAGTACTTC. Translating gives CASSYDVGGGGPYEQYF.

This clonotype was recorded many times. The genes are TRBV7-2 and TRBJ1-1; 7 nucleotides agree with TRBD1. With 5 bases clipped from V and 4 bases from J, the junction kept 7 bases outside the gene matches. CDR3 length: 14 amino acids. The germline V gene has CDR1 SGHTA and CDR2 FQGNSA. CDR3 coding DNA: TGTGCCAGCAGCCAAGCAGGGGGGCTCACTGAAGCTTTCTTT. This encodes CASSQAGGLTEAFF.

This rearrangement joins TRBV9 to TRBJ1-4, with D possibly being TRBD1 (5 bases). CDR3 length equals 15 residues. V lost 0 bases to trimming and J lost 1 base, with 7 bases between them. From germline, CDR1 is SGDLS and CDR2 YYNGEE. The CDR3 DNA follows: TGTGCCAGCAGCGTAGGGGGGATAACTAATGAAAAACTGTTTTTT. Translation gives CASSVGGITNEKLFF.

The gene calls are TRBV19 and TRBJ2-7; TRBD1 aligns across 8 bases. CDR1 and CDR2 from the germline V gene are LNHDA and SQIVND (reference sequence). V lost 8 bases to trimming and J lost 2 bases; unmatched junction nucleotides: 5. This CDR3 spans 13 amino acids. CDR3 amino acids: CASSDRVTYEQYF. In DNA form, the CDR3 reads TGTGCCAGTTCGGACAGGGTCACCTACGAGCAGTACTTC.